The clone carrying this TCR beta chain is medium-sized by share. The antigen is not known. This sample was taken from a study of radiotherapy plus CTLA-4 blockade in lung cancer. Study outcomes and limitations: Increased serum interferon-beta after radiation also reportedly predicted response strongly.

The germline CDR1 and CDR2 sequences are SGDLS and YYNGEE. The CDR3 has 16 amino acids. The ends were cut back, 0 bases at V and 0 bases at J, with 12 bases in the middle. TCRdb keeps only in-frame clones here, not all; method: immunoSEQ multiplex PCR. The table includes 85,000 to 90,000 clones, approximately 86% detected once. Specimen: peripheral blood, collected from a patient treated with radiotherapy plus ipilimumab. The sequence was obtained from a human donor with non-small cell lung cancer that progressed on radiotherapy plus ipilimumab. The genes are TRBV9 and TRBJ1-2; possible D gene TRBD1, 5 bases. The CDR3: CASSVASTGPNYGYTF. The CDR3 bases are TGTGCCAGCAGCGTAGCGTCTACGGGGCCTAACTATGGCTACACCTTC. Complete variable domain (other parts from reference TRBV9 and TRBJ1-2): DSGVTQTPKHLITATGQRVTLRCSPRSGDLSVYWYQQSLDQGLQFLIQYYNGEERAKGNILERFSAQQFPDLHSELNLSSLELGDSALYFCASSVASTGPNYGYTFGSGTRLTVV.